Sequencing of this TCR beta chain was carried out in a study of tissue T cells after allogeneic stem cell transplantation. Study-level points and caveats: Only a limited share of tissue TCRs appeared in blood or spleen.

This clone has a handful of counts. Its antigen is unidentified. V gave up 5 bases and J gave up 4 bases; unmatched junction bases: 5. CDR3 size: 14 residues. The germline V gene encodes CDR1 LGHDT and CDR2 YNNKEL (reference sequence). Assay: immunoSEQ multiplex PCR; the TCRdb copy retains only in-frame clones and omits some. The sample records around 6,300 clones, 65% to 80% being singletons. The material was tissue from the rectum, obtained at autopsy. V gene TRBV3-1 (or the pseudogene TRBV3-2) combines with J gene TRBJ1-2, with TRBD1 identical over 9 bases. This receptor was identified in a woman between 18 and 49 years old with breast cancer. CDR3 amino acids: CASSTGGIGYGYTF. CDR3 nucleotides: TGTGCCAGCAGCACAGGGGGCATCGGCTATGGCTACACCTTC.